This T cell receptor beta chain was found in a study of T cell responses to AZD1222 COVID-19 vaccine. On this clone itself: Its antigen is not identified.

Measured with immunoSEQ multiplex PCR; TCRdb has only the in-frame clones, and not every one. The data contain roughly 120,000 clones, around nine tenths of them singletons. There are 17 residues in the CDR3. Germline V gene data show CDR1 as MGHRA and CDR2 as YSYEKL. V dropped 3 bases and J dropped 6; count of bases not matched to a gene: 12. General study findings and limits: Of spike-specific TCRs, nearly half reportedly target regions left unmutated in variants. Seropositive at baseline were only five or six AZD1222 recipients. All repertoire sampling was performed exclusively after the peak T cell response. Females made up more of the donors, who were largely white British, and clonal diversity may have come out too low.

The sequence came from an adult in good health. Sequenced material: peripheral blood, taken on day 0 of AZD1222 vaccination. The chain employs TRBV4-1 and TRBJ2-2, with 8 bases that match TRBD2. CDR3 in DNA: TGCGCCAGCAGCCAGTACACATCCGGGACTAGGTCCGGGGAGCTGTTTTTT. This gives the protein CASSQYTSGTRSGELFF.